The 20 T cell receptor beta chains reported below all come from one sample, sequenced in a study of shared clonotypes between healthy human individuals. Profiling relied on immunoSEQ multiplex PCR, and the TCRdb table lists in-frame clones only, not all of them. The sample has 730,000 or so clones; roughly 78% are singletons. Source material: memory CD4+ T cells sorted from blood. Subset meaning: CD45RA-negative fraction. The origin of the receptors is a woman younger than 45 in good health.

CDR3: CASSGAGTSGRETQYF. As DNA, the CDR3 is TGTGCCAGCAGCGGCGCTGGGACTAGCGGGAGGGAGACCCAGTACTTC. This chain joins TRBV9 and TRBJ2-5; 15 bases map to TRBD2. Trimming cost V 3 bases and J 5 bases; bases outside gene matches: 5. Germline V gene sequence: CDR1 SGDLS, CDR2 YYNGEE. This CDR3 has 16 residues.

This clone was seen a few times. The chain employs TRBV18 and TRBJ2-7; perhaps TRBD1 as D (5 bases). The CDR3 is 12 amino acids. Germline V lookup: CDR1 KGHSH, CDR2 LQKENI. V lost 3 bases and J 6 bases, leaving 9 bases between the germline ends. The chain's CDR3 is CASSPLQGEQYF. Written as DNA, the CDR3 is TGTGCCAGCTCACCCCTCCAGGGCGAGCAGTACTTC.

This chain uses TRBV19 with TRBJ2-6, with D possibly being TRBD1 or TRBD2 (5 bases each). V was trimmed by 6 bases and J by 4 bases, leaving 16 bases between them. The CDR3 contains 16 residues. Germline values: CDR1 LNHDA, CDR2 SQIVND (reference sequence). This CDR3 is CASSSAPGLGANVLTF. DNA of the CDR3: TGTGCCAGTAGCTCGGCCCCGGGGCTGGGGGCCAACGTCCTGACTTTC. Full variable domain (outside the CDR3, taken from reference TRBV19 and TRBJ2-6): DGGITQSPKYLFRKEGQNVTLSCEQNLNHDAMYWYRQDPGQGLRLIYYSQIVNDFQKGDIAEGYSVSREKKESFPLTVTSAQKNPTAFYLCASSSAPGLGANVLTFGAGSRLTVL.

CDR3 in amino acids: CASRPGQDRSQPQHF. The CDR3 coding sequence is TGCGCCAGCAGGCCAGGACAGGATAGGAGTCAGCCCCAGCATTTT. The chain joins TRBV4-1 to TRBJ1-5; 7 nucleotides line up with TRBD1. This CDR3 is 15 amino acids long. Germline CDR1 reads MGHRA; CDR2 reads YSYEKL. V trimming: 6 bases; J trimming: 6 bases; junction bases outside the gene matches: 11.

The chain has TRBV5-1 and TRBJ2-7, with D perhaps matching TRBD1 (7 bases). The germline CDR1 and CDR2 sequences are SGHRS and YFSETQ. The germline V and J ends were trimmed by 4 bases and 4 bases, with 18 bases remaining between them. There are 15 residues in the CDR3. The CDR3 sequence is CASSARQGGAYEQYF. The DNA of the CDR3 is TGCGCCAGCAGCGCCAGGCAGGGGGGCGCTTACGAGCAGTACTTC.

This chain connects TRBV5-4 to TRBJ2-2, with D uncertain. The V gene lost 3 bases and the J gene lost 3 bases, with 9 bases spanning the gap. The CDR3 runs to 14 residues. CDR1 SGHNT and CDR2 YYREEE come from the germline V gene (reference sequence). This CDR3 reads CASSSQIDTGELFF. The CDR3 coding sequence is TGTGCCAGCAGCTCCCAAATTGACACCGGGGAGCTGTTTTTT.

This clone has just one count. The DNA is omitted, as the CDR3 cannot be located on it reliably, and the CDR3 follows TCRdb's listing. The J gene is TRBJ1-1, the V gene TRBV21-1; the table's D call, TRBD1, was not checked against the DNA. TRBV21-1 is recorded as a pseudogene. The CDR3 extends over 16 residues, inclusive of both ends. The CDR3 is CATSPRVGRGNTEAFF.

With regard to this clone: Given a much more abundant clone one base away, this may be a read error. The chain uses TRBV25-1 and TRBJ2-5; 8 bases are a match to TRBD2. This CDR3 region has 13 residues. The trim removed 4 bases at V and 2 bases at J, leaving 0 bases unmatched. CDR1 is MGHDK and CDR2 is SYGVNS in the germline V gene. The chain's CDR3 is CASSVAGQETQYF. The CDR3 bases are TGTGCCAGCAGTGTAGCGGGACAAGAGACCCAGTACTTC.

The V and J genes are TRBV6-4 and TRBJ1-1; a possible D gene is TRBD1 (5 bases). This CDR3 region has 13 residues. Looked up from germline, CDR1 is MRHNA and CDR2 is SNTAGT. Trimming shortened V by 2 bases and J by 2 bases, and 6 bases separated the two germline ends. The CDR3 loop reads CASSDGDNTEAFF. The CDR3, as DNA: TGTGCCAGCAGTGACGGGGACAACACTGAAGCTTTCTTT.

Turning to this clone: With a far larger clone one base away, a read error is the likely cause. J is TRBJ2-7 and V is TRBV28; 9 nucleotides align to TRBD1. V shed 6 bases, J shed 2 bases, and the junction held 2 bases outside the gene matches. CDR1 is MDHEN and CDR2 is SYDVKM in the germline V gene. This CDR3 has 13 amino acids. CDR3 sequence: CASRGQGTYEQYF. The DNA of the CDR3 is TGTGCCAGCAGGGGACAGGGCACCTACGAGCAGTACTTC.

The count of this clone is one. This chain links TRBV7-9 with TRBJ1-6, with TRBD1 matching over 9 bases. CDR1 and CDR2 from the germline V gene are SEHNR and FQNEAQ (reference sequence). This CDR3 is built from 14 residues. Trimming cost V 5 bases and J 10 bases; bases outside gene matches: 6. DNA of the CDR3: TGTGCCAGCAGCCCTACGACAGGGGGGTCACCCCTCCACTTT. Its translation is CASSPTTGGSPLHF.

This clone was detected once. The chain combines TRBV4-1 with TRBJ2-2; TRBD2 matches at 8 bases. The CDR3 totals 17 residues. The germline gives CDR1 MGHRA, CDR2 YSYEKL. The trim removed 8 bases at V and 7 bases at J, leaving 18 bases unmatched. The chain's CDR3 is CASGRGAGGYENGELFF. The CDR3 DNA sequence: TGCGCCAGCGGCCGTGGTGCGGGAGGTTATGAGAACGGGGAGCTGTTTTTT.

The chain is built from TRBV4-1 and TRBJ1-1, with D hard to call. Germline CDR1 MGHRA, CDR2 YSYEKL. Trimming removed 0 bases from V and 8 bases from J, with 7 bases in between. This CDR3 has 12 residues. The CDR3 is CASSQDFGEAFF. The DNA for the CDR3 is TGCGCCAGCAGCCAAGATTTCGGAGAAGCTTTCTTT.

This sequence joins TRBV7-8 and TRBJ1-5; D not certain. The V gene lost 4 bases and the J gene lost 4 bases, with 11 bases spanning the gap. Per germline, CDR1 SGHVS and CDR2 FQNEAQ. The CDR3 extends over 14 amino acids. The chain's CDR3 is CASSWASGNQPQHF. CDR3 coding DNA: TGTGCCAGCAGCTGGGCCTCGGGAAATCAGCCCCAGCATTTT.

This chain links TRBV28 with TRBJ1-5; 9 positions agree with TRBD1. CDR3 length: 14 amino acids. The V and J ends lost 6 bases and 3 bases, in that order; junction bases with no gene match: 3. Germline values: CDR1 MDHEN, CDR2 SYDVKM. CDR3 in amino acids: CASRGDRDNQPQHF. The DNA of the CDR3 is TGTGCCAGCAGAGGGGACAGGGACAATCAGCCCCAGCATTTT.

The genes are TRBV11-2 and TRBJ2-3, with D maybe TRBD2 (6 bases). CDR1 and CDR2 from the germline V gene are SGHAT and FQNNGV. Trimming took 7 bases from V and 4 from J, leaving 12 bases between them. The CDR3 extends over 13 amino acids. The CDR3 nucleotides are TGTGCCAGCACCGGGACGGGGGCAGATACGCAGTATTTT. Translating it yields CASTGTGADTQYF.

This CDR3 is CASRRLAGRTDTQYF. For the CDR3, the DNA is TGTGCCAGCAGACGACTAGCGGGACGCACAGATACGCAGTATTTT. V is TRBV4-2 and J is TRBJ2-3, with 11 bases aligning to TRBD2. The J segment lost 1 base and the V segment lost 6 bases, leaving 3 bases of the junction unmatched. The germline V gene has CDR1 LGHNA and CDR2 YNFKEQ. This CDR3 contains 15 residues.

The chain joins TRBV10-3 to TRBJ2-2; 7 bases line up with TRBD2. CDR1 is ENHRY and CDR2 is SYGVKD in the germline V gene. The CDR3 runs 15 residues. Trimming cost V 4 bases and J 6 bases; bases outside gene matches: 8. DNA for the CDR3: TGTGCCATCAGTGTCGGGGCTAGCGGAGCCGGGGAGCTGTTTTTT. This sequence encodes CAISVGASGAGELFF.

This clone has only a few counts. This CDR3 is CASKRDRGSGELFF. The CDR3 DNA sequence: TGTGCCAGCAAGAGGGACAGGGGTTCCGGGGAGCTGTTTTTT. This sequence joins TRBV19 and TRBJ2-2; 10 bases agree with TRBD1. The CDR3 runs to 14 residues. V trimming: 9 bases; J trimming: 6 bases; junction bases outside the gene matches: 7. Germline V lookup: CDR1 LNHDA, CDR2 SQIVND (reference sequence).

The V and J genes are TRBV28 and TRBJ1-1, with D perhaps TRBD1 (6 bases). With 2 bases removed from V and 4 bases from J, the gap between germline ends came to 8 bases. In germline, CDR1 is MDHEN, CDR2 SYDVKM. This CDR3 is 13 amino acids long. As DNA, the CDR3 is TGTGCCAGCAGTTTACGGGGGCGCACTGAAGCTTTCTTT. It encodes CASSLRGRTEAFF. The whole variable domain, filled in from reference TRBV28 and TRBJ1-1, reads DVKVTQSSRYLVKRTGEKVFLECVQDMDHENMFWYRQDPGLGLRLIYFSYDVKMKEKGDIPEGYSVSREKKERFSLILESASTNQTSMYLCASSLRGRTEAFFGQGTRLTVV.